This TCR beta chain was found in a study of blood T cell repertoires in COVID-19. In the original workflow: The assay estimated nucleated cells by amplifying reference gene primers. Measured with immunoSEQ multiplex PCR; TCRdb has only the in-frame clones, and not every one. V and J calls plus clone size are reproduced from that table; the DNA served to infer D and trimming. This table holds around 200,000 clones, 80% to 90% found once. Germline lookup yields CDR1 MNHEY and CDR2 SVGAGI. The CDR3 totals 14 residues. V lost 5 bases to trimming and J lost 14 bases; unmatched junction nucleotides: 14. The origin of this receptor is a young man with acute COVID-19. The chain links TRBV6-5 to TRBJ2-3; 9 bases are a match to TRBD2. Input material: PBMCs or T cells enriched from blood (not recorded which). CDR3 nucleotides: TGTGCCAGCAGTCGAGATCCTACCAGCGGGAGGTTGTATTTT. This gives the protein CASSRDPTSGRLYF.